This T cell receptor beta chain was obtained from a study of OX40 agonist ivuxolimab in advanced cancers. Study-level points and caveats: Relative to CD4+, CD8+ T cells held more expanded clones on average. Normalized expansion of T-cell clones was also low for some nonresponders.

The CDR3 loop spans 13 amino acids. Germline assignment: CDR1 LGHNA and CDR2 YSLEER. V lost 0 bases to trimming and J lost 9 bases, with 6 bases between them. The assay was immunoSEQ multiplex PCR, and TCRdb's table has in-frame clones only and misses some. The table includes approximately 89,000 clones, roughly 84% detected once. Notes on this clone: Its antigen remains unknown.

This TCR derives from an adult with an advanced solid tumor such as melanoma, head and neck, liver or kidney cancer. This chain links TRBV4-3 with TRBJ1-6; D ambiguous. Sequenced material: CD4+ or CD8+ T cells sorted from blood, taken in a trial of the OX40 agonist ivuxolimab. The CDR3 spells CASSQDNRSPLHF. The DNA for the CDR3 is TGCGCCAGCAGCCAAGATAACCGTTCACCCCTCCACTTT.